These 2 T cell receptor beta chains were all obtained from the same sample, sequenced in a study of blood T cell repertoires in COVID-19. TCRdb's copy holds only in-frame clones and misses some; the assay was immunoSEQ multiplex PCR. This sample has some 350,000 clones; roughly nine tenths occur once, and the top ten carry about 1%. Sequencing was performed on PBMCs or T cells enriched from blood (not recorded which). These receptors were obtained from a man aged 18 to 29 who had recovered from COVID-19.

This sequence joins TRBV7-2 and TRBJ2-1; D perhaps matches TRBD2 (6 bases). CDR1 SGHTA and CDR2 FQGNSA come from the germline V gene. V shed 2 bases and J shed 8 bases, with 19 bases lying between them. The CDR3 runs 16 residues. The CDR3 spells CASSLLVGLPGDEQFF. The CDR3 DNA sequence: TGTGCCAGCAGCTTATTAGTCGGGCTCCCGGGGGATGAGCAGTTCTTC.

The chain joins TRBV5-1 to TRBJ2-3, with 7 bases lining up with TRBD1. Trimming removed 4 bases from V and 2 bases from J; junction bases left unmatched: 1. Looked up from germline, CDR1 is SGHRS and CDR2 is YFSETQ. The CDR3 contains 13 residues. The CDR3 sequence is CASSDRATDTQYF. The CDR3 nucleotides read TGCGCCAGCAGCGACAGGGCCACAGATACGCAGTATTTT.